The sequence of this TCR beta chain was determined in a study of cytomegalovirus exposure and HLA in healthy donors. Study-level results: It was in a later analysis that TCR association rates were seen to vary by HLA locus, highest for DRB1 and lowest for HLA-C. Further analysis was carried out later, and it showed several of the most significant clusters appearing linked to common viral pathogens.

The PCR used 60 Vbeta and 13 Jbeta primers. The protocol was immunoSEQ multiplex PCR, while the TCRdb copy is restricted to in-frame clones and leaves out a portion. The sample records about 120,000 clones, 76% being singletons. Remarks on this clone: Its target is unknown.

Sequencing was performed on PBMCs. The source of this sequence is a woman in her thirties or forties in good health and CMV-seropositive.

The CDR3 reads CASSNTGVADTQYF. Written as DNA, the CDR3 is TGTGCCAGCAGTAACACAGGGGTGGCAGATACGCAGTATTTT. The rearrangement links TRBV6-5 to TRBJ2-3, with TRBD1 matching 7 bases. Per the germline V gene, CDR1 is MNHEY and CDR2 is SVGAGI. V was pared by 5 bases and J by 4 bases, with 6 bases of the junction left unmatched. The length of the CDR3 is 14 residues.